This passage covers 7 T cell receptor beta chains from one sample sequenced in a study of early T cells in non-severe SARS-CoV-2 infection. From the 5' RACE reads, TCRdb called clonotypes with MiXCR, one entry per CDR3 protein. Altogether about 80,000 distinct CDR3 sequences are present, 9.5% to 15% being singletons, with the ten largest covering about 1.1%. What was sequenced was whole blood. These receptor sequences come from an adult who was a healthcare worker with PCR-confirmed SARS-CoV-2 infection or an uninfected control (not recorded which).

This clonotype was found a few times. The CDR3 protein is CASSQRTSGSHGTYNEQFF. CDR3 coding DNA: TGCGCCAGCAGCCAGAGGACTAGCGGGAGCCACGGAACCTACAATGAGCAGTTCTTC. This chain links TRBV4-3 with TRBJ2-1, with 13 bases that match TRBD2. CDR1 and CDR2 from the germline V gene are LGHNA and YSLEER. Losses at the gene ends were 3 bases for V and 2 bases for J; bases not matched to a gene: 10. CDR3 size: 19 residues.

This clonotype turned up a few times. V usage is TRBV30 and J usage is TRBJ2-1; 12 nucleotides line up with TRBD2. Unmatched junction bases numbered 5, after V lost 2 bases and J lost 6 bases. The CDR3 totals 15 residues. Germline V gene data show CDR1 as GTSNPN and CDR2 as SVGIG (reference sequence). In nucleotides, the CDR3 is TGTGCCTGGAGTAGAGGACTAGCGGGGTTCAATGAGCAGTTCTTC. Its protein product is CAWSRGLAGFNEQFF.

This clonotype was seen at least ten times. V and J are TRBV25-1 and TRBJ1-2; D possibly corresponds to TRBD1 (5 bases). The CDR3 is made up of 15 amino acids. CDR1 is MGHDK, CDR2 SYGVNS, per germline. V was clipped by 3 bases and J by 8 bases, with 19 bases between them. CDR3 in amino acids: CASSDAGADTSGYTF. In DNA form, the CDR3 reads TGTGCCAGCAGTGATGCCGGGGCCGACACCTCAGGCTACACCTTC.

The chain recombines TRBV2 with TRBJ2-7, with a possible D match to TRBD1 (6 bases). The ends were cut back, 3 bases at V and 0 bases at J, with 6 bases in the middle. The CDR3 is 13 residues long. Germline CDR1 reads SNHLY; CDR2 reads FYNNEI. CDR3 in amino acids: CASSEDSSYEQYF. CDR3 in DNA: TGTGCCAGCAGTGAGGACAGCTCCTACGAGCAGTACTTC.

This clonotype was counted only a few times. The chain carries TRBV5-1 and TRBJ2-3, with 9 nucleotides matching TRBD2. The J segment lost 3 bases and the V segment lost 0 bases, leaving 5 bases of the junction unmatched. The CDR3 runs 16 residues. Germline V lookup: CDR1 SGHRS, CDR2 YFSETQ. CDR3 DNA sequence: TGCGCCAGCAGCTTGGTGCGGCTAGCGGGAACAGATACGCAGTATTTT. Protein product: CASSLVRLAGTDTQYF.

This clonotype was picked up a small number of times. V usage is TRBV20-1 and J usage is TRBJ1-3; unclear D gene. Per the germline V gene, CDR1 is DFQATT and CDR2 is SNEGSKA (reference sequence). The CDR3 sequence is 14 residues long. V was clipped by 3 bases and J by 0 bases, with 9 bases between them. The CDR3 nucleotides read TGCAGTGCTAGTTTGACCTCCTCTGGAAACACCATATATTTT. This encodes CSASLTSSGNTIYF.

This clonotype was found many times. CDR3 sequence: CASSLDGELFF. The CDR3 DNA reads TGTGCCAGCAGCTTGGACGGGGAGCTGTTTTTT. The chain links TRBV5-6 to TRBJ2-2; no definite D call. With 0 bases removed from V and 7 bases from J, the gap between germline ends came to 1 base. The CDR3 runs to 11 residues. Germline-derived CDR1 and CDR2 are SGHDT and YYEEEE.